These 17 T cell receptor beta chains share one sample of origin, sequenced in a study of B cell selection in AIRE deficiency (dated by TCRdb to the late 2010s). Library creation used the immunoSEQ multiplex PCR assay. TCRdb limited this immuneACCESS table to in-frame rearrangements with V and J called. A share of clones is missing; checked studies link under half to unresolved V genes, and the rest is unexplained. Present in this sample are fewer than 25,000 clones, 90% to 97% of which were seen just once. The top ten hold 0.15% to 0.2% of the sample. Conventional CD4 T cells were sorted as CD4+CD127+ cells. The sequencing sample was made of CD4+CD127+ conventional T cells sorted from PBMCs. The source is a human donor in good health.

This chain connects TRBV7-6 to TRBJ1-1; D is perhaps TRBD1 (6 bases). The CDR3 has 15 residues. CDR1 and CDR2 from the germline V gene are SGHVS and FNYEAQ. The V end lost 2 bases, the J end lost 7 bases, and 17 bases lay between the germline ends. Here the CDR3 reads CASSLTGPGGGEAFF. The CDR3 DNA sequence: TGTGCCAGCAGCTTAACAGGGCCCGGGGGAGGTGAAGCTTTCTTT.

This chain links TRBV5-1 with TRBJ2-3; maybe TRBD1 (6 bases). The germline gives CDR1 SGHRS, CDR2 YFSETQ. V was clipped by 5 bases and J by 2 bases, with 12 bases between them. This CDR3 is built from 14 residues. In DNA form, the CDR3 reads TGCGCCAGCAGTCGACAGGTGTTCACAGATACGCAGTATTTT. Its translation is CASSRQVFTDTQYF. Full variable domain (missing parts from reference TRBV5-1 and TRBJ2-3): KAGVTQTPRYLIKTRGQQVTLSCSPISGHRSVSWYQQTPGQGLQFLFEYFSETQRNKGNFPGRFSGRQFSNSRSEMNVSTLELGDSALYLCASSRQVFTDTQYFGPGTRLTVL.

The gene calls are TRBV28 and TRBJ1-1, with 11 bases that match TRBD1. Germline trimming cut 5 bases from V and 10 bases from J; bases unmatched to any gene: 15. Germline loops: CDR1 MDHEN, CDR2 SYDVKM. The CDR3 length is 16 residues. CDR3 sequence reads: CASSTRDRGNKIGAFF. For the CDR3, the DNA is TGTGCCAGCAGTACCCGGGACAGGGGGAACAAGATCGGAGCTTTCTTT.

The rearrangement uses TRBV29-1 and TRBJ1-2; no definite D call. This CDR3 region has 12 residues. The V gene's germline CDR1 is SQVTM and CDR2 ANQGSEA. Deletions cut 2 bases from V and 4 bases from J, with 8 bases between. CDR3 sequence (DNA): TGCAGCGTTGAAATACGGAGCTATGGCTACACCTTC. Amino acid sequence: CSVEIRSYGYTF. The full variable domain, rest sourced from reference TRBV29-1 and TRBJ1-2, is SAVISQKPSRDICQRGTSLTIQCQVDSQVTMMFWYRQQPGQSLTLIATANQGSEATYESGFVIDKFPISRPNLTFSTLTVSNMSPEDSSIYLCSVEIRSYGYTFGSGTRLTVV.

J is TRBJ2-3 and V is TRBV4-2, with 14 nucleotides matching TRBD2. The V gene's germline CDR1 is LGHNA and CDR2 YNFKEQ. CDR3 length: 18 residues. Unmatched junction bases numbered 2, after V lost 0 bases and J lost 0 bases. DNA for the CDR3: TGTGCCAGCAGCCAAGAAGGGACTAGCGGGGGTAGCACAGATACGCAGTATTTT. Translating it yields CASSQEGTSGGSTDTQYF.

The chain has TRBV7-2 and TRBJ2-7; D is tentatively TRBD1 or TRBD2 (5 bases each). Germline-derived CDR1 and CDR2 are SGHTA and FQGNSA. There are 17 residues in the CDR3. V was pared by 4 bases and J by 1 base, with 20 bases between. The CDR3 DNA sequence: TGTGCCAGCAGCTCATTTACCCAGGGTTCGGGGTCCTACGAGCAGTACTTC. Encoded protein: CASSSFTQGSGSYEQYF.

The chain combines TRBV19 with TRBJ2-1, with D unclear. Trimming pared 3 bases from V and 8 bases from J, leaving 17 bases between. The CDR3 has 15 residues. The V gene's germline CDR1 is LNHDA and CDR2 SQIVND (reference sequence). The CDR3 DNA reads TGTGCCAGTAGTATGGTAGGTTTCGTCACGGATGAGCAGTTCTTC. Protein sequence: CASSMVGFVTDEQFF.

In DNA, the CDR3 is TGTGCCAGCAGTTCGGGTTGGGGATCGAACACCGGGGAGCTGTTTTTT. Translation gives CASSSGWGSNTGELFF. The gene calls are TRBV6-5 and TRBJ2-2; D is uncertain. V lost 4 bases, J lost 0 bases, and 12 bases lay in between. The CDR3 loop spans 16 amino acids. Germline V gene lookup returns CDR1 MNHEY and CDR2 SVGAGI.

The CDR3 here is CASSGPGLAGGQGWTGELFF. The CDR3 region has the DNA TGTGCCAGCAGCGGTCCGGGACTAGCGGGGGGGCAAGGTTGGACCGGGGAGCTGTTTTTT. J is TRBJ2-2 and V is TRBV9; TRBD2 matches 16 bases. V lost 3 bases, J lost 5 bases, and 13 bases stayed unmatched. The germline CDR1 and CDR2 sequences are SGDLS and YYNGEE. The CDR3 length is 20 residues. The complete variable domain, with remaining parts taken from reference TRBV9 and TRBJ2-2, reads DSGVTQTPKHLITATGQRVTLRCSPRSGDLSVYWYQQSLDQGLQFLIQYYNGEERAKGNILERFSAQQFPDLHSELNLSSLELGDSALYFCASSGPGLAGGQGWTGELFFGEGSRLTVL.

This clone was recorded once. This sequence joins TRBV27 and TRBJ1-1, with D unresolved. The CDR3 loop spans 14 amino acids. The germline V and J ends were trimmed by 4 bases and 6 bases, with 15 bases remaining between them. Germline values: CDR1 MNHEY, CDR2 SMNVEV (reference sequence). CDR3 nucleotide sequence: TGTGCCAGCAGTTCCCGAGGAGGGCTGGCTGAAGCTTTCTTT. The encoded protein is CASSSRGGLAEAFF.

The J gene is TRBJ1-6, the V gene TRBV19; D remains unclear. The CDR3 totals 17 residues. Trimming took 0 bases from V and 9 from J, leaving 18 bases between them. Per germline, CDR1 LNHDA and CDR2 SQIVND (reference sequence). Written as DNA, the CDR3 is TGTGCCAGTAGTATAGAAAGTAGGGCCACTGGAGGTTCACCCCTCCACTTT. This gives the protein CASSIESRATGGSPLHF.

The chain is built from TRBV7-2 and TRBJ2-7, with D possibly TRBD1 on 5 matching bases. The ends were cut back, 3 bases at V and 2 bases at J, with 8 bases in the middle. Germline loops: CDR1 SGHTA, CDR2 FQGNSA. The length of the CDR3 is 13 residues. The CDR3 nucleotides read TGTGCCAGCAGCTTTACAGGTACCTACGAGCAGTACTTC. Translated: CASSFTGTYEQYF.

CDR3 in amino acids: CATFLSFGSGANVLTF. The CDR3 nucleotides read TGTGCCACCTTCCTATCCTTTGGCTCTGGGGCCAACGTCCTGACTTTC. The rearrangement joins TRBV28 to TRBJ2-6; D unresolved. This CDR3 has 16 amino acids. Germline assignment: CDR1 MDHEN and CDR2 SYDVKM. Trimming stripped 10 bases from V and 0 bases from J, with 16 bases between.

The J gene is TRBJ1-5, the V gene TRBV2; 7 bases are a match to TRBD1. In germline, CDR1 is SNHLY, CDR2 FYNNEI. Germline trimming cut 7 bases from V and 6 bases from J; bases unmatched to any gene: 9. This CDR3 is built from 14 residues. The CDR3 nucleotides read TGTGCCAGCAATGGAGACAGGGCCGGTCAGCCCCAGCATTTT. Translated, it gives CASNGDRAGQPQHF.

This clone was detected only a few times. V and J are TRBV6-5 and TRBJ2-1, with 10 bases fitting TRBD1. This CDR3 is 15 amino acids long. The V and J ends lost 2 bases and 9 bases, in that order; junction bases with no gene match: 7. CDR1 and CDR2 (germline): MNHEY, SVGAGI. The CDR3 here is CASSYGLTGGVEQFF. The CDR3 nucleotides are TGTGCCAGCAGTTACGGCTTGACAGGGGGCGTTGAGCAGTTCTTC.

This clone was found a few times. The genes are TRBV5-4 and TRBJ1-5; no firm D call. The CDR3 length is 15 residues. V was shortened by 0 bases and J by 3 bases, with 10 bases between the two germline ends. From germline, CDR1 is SGHNT and CDR2 YYREEE (reference sequence). This CDR3 reads CASSLDGEANQPQHF. CDR3 sequence (DNA): TGTGCCAGCAGCTTGGACGGGGAGGCCAATCAGCCCCAGCATTTT. Variable domain in full (rest from reference TRBV5-4 and TRBJ1-5): ETGVTQSPTHLIKTRGQQVTLRCSSQSGHNTVSWYQQALGQGPQFIFQYYREEENGRGNFPPRFSGLQFPNYSSELNVNALELDDSALYLCASSLDGEANQPQHFGDGTRLSIL.

The rearrangement links TRBV11-2 to TRBJ1-2; possible D gene TRBD1, 6 bases. V was cut by 3 bases and J by 4 bases, with 15 bases left in between. Germline assignment: CDR1 SGHAT and CDR2 FQNNGV. The CDR3 is 15 residues long. CDR3 residues: CASSFPSQGIYGYTF. The CDR3, as DNA: TGTGCCAGCAGCTTCCCCAGTCAGGGGATCTATGGCTACACCTTC.